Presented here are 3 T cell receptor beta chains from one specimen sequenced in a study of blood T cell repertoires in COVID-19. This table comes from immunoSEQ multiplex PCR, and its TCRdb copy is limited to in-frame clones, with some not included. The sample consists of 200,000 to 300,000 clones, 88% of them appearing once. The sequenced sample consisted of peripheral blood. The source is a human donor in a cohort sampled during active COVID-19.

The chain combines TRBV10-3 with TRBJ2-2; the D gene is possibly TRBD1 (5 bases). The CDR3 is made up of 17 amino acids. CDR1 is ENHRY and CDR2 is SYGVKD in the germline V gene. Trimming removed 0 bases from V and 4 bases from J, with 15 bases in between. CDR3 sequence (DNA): TGTGCCATCAGTGAGTCTATAGGGGTCAGGAGCACCGGGGAGCTGTTTTTT. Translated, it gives CAISESIGVRSTGELFF.

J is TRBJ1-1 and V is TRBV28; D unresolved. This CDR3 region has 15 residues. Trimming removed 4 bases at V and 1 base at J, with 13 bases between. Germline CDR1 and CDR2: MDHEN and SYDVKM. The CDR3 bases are TGTGCCAGCAGTTCGTCGGGGTTTGGGAACACTGAAGCTTTCTTT. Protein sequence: CASSSSGFGNTEAFF.

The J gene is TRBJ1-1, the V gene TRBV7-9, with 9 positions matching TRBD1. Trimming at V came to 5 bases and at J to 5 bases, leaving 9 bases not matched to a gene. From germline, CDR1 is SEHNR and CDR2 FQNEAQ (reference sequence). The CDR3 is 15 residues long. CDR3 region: CASSPGQGVATEAFF. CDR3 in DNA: TGTGCCAGCAGCCCGGGACAGGGTGTCGCGACTGAAGCTTTCTTT.